One and the same sample provided the 16 T cell receptor beta chains below, sequenced in a study of blood T cell repertoires in COVID-19. Clones were read by immunoSEQ multiplex PCR, and TCRdb kept only the in-frame ones, dropping some. Here the sample spans about 310,000 clones, about 90% being singletons. Sequences were obtained from peripheral blood. The receptors shown here come from a middle-aged woman with COVID-19, enrolled during active disease.

V usage is TRBV6-5 and J usage is TRBJ2-7; D remains unclear. The CDR3 has 12 amino acids. CDR1 and CDR2 (germline): MNHEY, SVGAGI. V dropped 6 bases and J dropped 7 bases, with 13 bases sitting between them. The CDR3 here is CASSSNRREQYF. CDR3 DNA: TGTGCCAGCAGCTCCAATAGGCGGGAGCAGTACTTC.

The genes are TRBV28 and TRBJ1-6; 7 nucleotides match TRBD1. CDR1 is MDHEN and CDR2 is SYDVKM in the germline V gene. V lost 7 bases, J lost 10 bases, and 13 bases stayed unmatched. CDR3 length: 15 residues. CDR3 in amino acids: CASTSPVQGKSPLHF. The CDR3 region has the DNA TGTGCCAGCACCTCCCCGGTACAGGGGAAATCACCCCTCCACTTT.

The chain couples TRBV7-2 to TRBJ2-7, with 9 positions matching TRBD1. V shed 5 bases and J 3 bases; nucleotides not matched to a gene: 8. There are 15 residues in the CDR3. Germline CDR1 is SGHTA and CDR2 is FQGNSA. Here the CDR3 reads CASSPPGTGFYEQYF. The DNA for the CDR3 is TGTGCCAGCAGCCCCCCCGGGACAGGGTTCTACGAGCAGTACTTC.

The chain is built from TRBV27 and TRBJ1-6; D possibly corresponds to TRBD1 (6 bases). V gave up 6 bases and J gave up 7 bases, with 16 bases separating them. Germline CDR1 MNHEY, CDR2 SMNVEV (reference sequence). There are 15 residues in the CDR3. The CDR3 DNA reads as TGTGCCAGCAGCGTTCAGGGGAGGGTGAATTCACCCCTCCACTTT. Protein: CASSVQGRVNSPLHF.

The J gene is TRBJ1-4, the V gene TRBV15; D ambiguous. The CDR3 loop spans 15 amino acids. Trimming took off 0 bases at V and 8 bases at J, with 13 bases between the two ends. Germline CDR1 is LNHNV and CDR2 is YYDKDF (reference sequence). The CDR3 DNA follows: TGTGCCACCAGCAGAGAAGAGCGGTTCGGGGAAAAACTGTTTTTT. Translated, it gives CATSREERFGEKLFF.

The chain couples TRBV5-1 to TRBJ2-1, with 8 nucleotides matching TRBD1. This CDR3 contains 16 residues. The ends lost 0 bases at V and 4 bases at J; junction bases unmatched: 6. Germline-derived CDR1 and CDR2 are SGHRS and YFSETQ. The CDR3 nucleotides are TGCGCCAGCAGCTTGGCCAGGGGGCCAACATACAATGAGCAGTTCTTC. Amino acids: CASSLARGPTYNEQFF.

The V gene is TRBV10-3, the J gene TRBJ1-3; D uncertain. This CDR3 is built from 16 residues. Germline CDR1 reads ENHRY; CDR2 reads SYGVKD. Trimming removed 4 bases at V and 0 bases at J, with 13 bases between. CDR3 nucleotides: TGTGCCATCAGTGGGCCGGGAATGGGCTCTGGAAACACCATATATTTT. This sequence encodes CAISGPGMGSGNTIYF.

This rearrangement joins TRBV3-1 (or the pseudogene TRBV3-2) to TRBJ1-1, with D unclear. Trimming shortened V by 1 base and J by 8 bases, and 17 bases separated the two germline ends. The germline CDR1 and CDR2 sequences are LGHDT and YNNKEL (reference sequence). The CDR3 runs 15 residues. The CDR3 sequence: CASSQGPGRHSEAFF. Here the CDR3 DNA reads TGTGCCAGCAGCCAAGGGCCAGGCCGCCACAGCGAAGCTTTCTTT.

The CDR3 here is CAISESGQGVYGYTF. The DNA for the CDR3 is TGTGCCATCAGTGAGTCGGGACAGGGGGTCTATGGCTACACCTTC. The rearrangement links TRBV10-3 to TRBJ1-2; TRBD1 matches at 11 bases. CDR3 length: 15 residues. Germline CDR1 is ENHRY and CDR2 is SYGVKD. The J segment lost 4 bases and the V segment lost 0 bases, leaving 1 base of the junction unmatched.

The rearrangement uses TRBV7-3 and TRBJ2-1; 9 nucleotides align to TRBD2. Germline CDR1 is SGHTA and CDR2 is FQGTGA. The V gene end was trimmed by 4 bases and the J gene end by 6 bases; junction bases not matched to a gene: 7. CDR3 size: 15 residues. This chain's CDR3 is CASSSPGTSLNEQFF. The DNA of the CDR3 is TGTGCCAGCAGCTCACCCGGGACTAGCCTCAATGAGCAGTTCTTC.

The chain is built from TRBV7-2 and TRBJ2-3; no clear D gene. V lost 4 bases and J lost 6, with 14 bases in between. CDR3 length: 14 amino acids. Germline CDR1 SGHTA, CDR2 FQGNSA. CDR3 amino acids: CASSYLGPGDTQYF. CDR3 DNA sequence: TGTGCCAGCAGCTACCTTGGGCCTGGCGATACGCAGTATTTT.

V and J are TRBV19 and TRBJ2-7; TRBD1 agrees at 9 bases. Trimming took 5 bases from V and 2 from J; bases not matched to a gene: 4. Germline CDR1 LNHDA, CDR2 SQIVND (reference sequence). This CDR3 has 14 amino acids. The CDR3 region is CASSPGQGPYEQYF. The CDR3 DNA follows: TGTGCCAGTAGTCCCGGACAGGGGCCCTACGAGCAGTACTTC.

The chain carries TRBV28 and TRBJ1-2, with 8 nucleotides matching TRBD1. CDR3 length: 13 amino acids. Germline CDR1 MDHEN, CDR2 SYDVKM. V shed 6 bases and J 8 bases; nucleotides not matched to a gene: 8. Here the CDR3 reads CASSLRGLRGYTF. The CDR3 region has the DNA TGTGCCAGCAGCCTCAGGGGGCTGCGAGGCTACACCTTC.

The chain uses TRBV5-1 and TRBJ2-7, with 9 bases that match TRBD1. J lost 7 bases, V lost 0 bases, and 5 bases had no gene match. Germline assignment: CDR1 SGHRS and CDR2 YFSETQ. The CDR3 runs to 14 residues. The CDR3 bases are TGCGCCAGCAGCTTGGACAGGGGGCTTGGAGAGCAGTACTTC. Protein sequence: CASSLDRGLGEQYF.

The chain has TRBV14 and TRBJ2-3; 8 bases map to TRBD1. V shed 0 bases and J 6 bases; nucleotides not matched to a gene: 5. In germline, CDR1 is SGHDN, CDR2 FVKESK. This CDR3 spans 15 amino acids. The CDR3 loop is CASSQEDRVPDTQYF. The CDR3, as DNA: TGTGCCAGCAGCCAAGAGGACAGGGTCCCGGATACGCAGTATTTT.

The rearrangement links TRBV9 to TRBJ2-7; the D gene is possibly TRBD1 (5 bases). The CDR3 length is 16 residues. Trimming shortened V by 0 bases and J by 2 bases, and 15 bases separated the two germline ends. Looked up from germline, CDR1 is SGDLS and CDR2 is YYNGEE. CDR3 protein: CASSVGVQGPPYEQYF. Here the CDR3 DNA reads TGTGCCAGCAGCGTAGGAGTGCAGGGCCCCCCCTACGAGCAGTACTTC.